The rows below give T cell receptor beta chains drawn from one sample of a study of control samples from healthy donors and cancer patients. Data came from immunoSEQ multiplex PCR; TCRdb stores just in-frame clones and leaves some out. The sample holds 50,000 to 75,000 clones, approximately 85% seen once. The source material was blood. All receptors derive from a man aged 40-49 years in good health. The CDR3 runs from the conserved cysteine through the conserved F or W. Fields, in order: D gene, J gene, V gene, CDR3 protein. D genes are given only for firm matches.

>-|TRBJ1-5|TRBV5-6
CASSLAGTANQPQHF
>TRBD1|TRBJ1-5|TRBV18
CASSRADRGPNQPQHF
>TRBD1|TRBJ2-5|TRBV9
CASSPRTGGGTETQYF
>-|TRBJ1-3|TRBV7-2
CASSLAGTGSGNTIYF
>-|TRBJ1-2|TRBV5-1
CASSLNIGDYGYTF
>-|TRBJ1-1|TRBV4-3
CASSQDLGNRAEAFF
>TRBD1|TRBJ1-1|TRBV9
CASSVALDRVDTEAFF
>-|TRBJ1-2|TRBV6-5
CASRDGRYGYTF
>-|TRBJ1-2|TRBV2
CASSVLRRDTDGYTF
>-|TRBJ1-6|TRBV4-2
CASSQDFLRTENSPLHF
>-|TRBJ1-1|TRBV7-2
CASSFVGNTEAFF
>TRBD2|TRBJ2-3|TRBV4-3
CASSQEASGNTDTQYF
>-|TRBJ2-5|TRBV9
CASSVSIAETQYF
>TRBD2|TRBJ2-7|TRBV30
CAWSGGSGNEQYF
>-|TRBJ2-7|TRBV20-1
CSARVGGEQYF
>-|TRBJ1-5|TRBV24-1
CATSDLDRGNQPQHF
>-|TRBJ1-2|TRBV10-3
CAISESGRGNDGYTF
>TRBD1|TRBJ1-2|TRBV15
CATSRADRESYGYTF
>TRBD2|TRBJ2-1|TRBV28
CASTLSGRVYNEQFF
>-|TRBJ1-2|TRBV20-1
CSASLQGQRFGYTF
>TRBD2|TRBJ2-7|TRBV6-2/TRBV6-3
CASSPPGGLRREQTYEQYF
>TRBD1|TRBJ1-2|TRBV15
CATSDRGGSNYGYTF
>-|TRBJ1-5|TRBV10-3
CAISESSGRNQPQHF
>TRBD2|TRBJ2-7|TRBV6-5
CASNKLAASYEQYF
>-|TRBJ1-5|TRBV11-2
CASRAGAEQPQHF
>TRBD1|TRBJ2-5|TRBV5-1
CASSFGQEETQYF